These T cell receptor beta chains were read from a single sample in a study of T cell responses to AZD1222 COVID-19 vaccine. Libraries were prepared by immunoSEQ multiplex PCR; TCRdb keeps only in-frame clonotypes and omits some of them. Of fewer than 150,000 clones detected, over 90% appear once; the ten largest clones hold 0.85% to 0.95%. Material: peripheral blood, obtained on day 0 of AZD1222 vaccination. Receptors were obtained from an adult in good health. Each CDR3 is given without its conserved first and last residue. The order of the fields is V gene, J gene, D gene, clone size, CDR3 protein. D genes are given only for firm matches. Part of the rows lack a size; the others show once, few, many or a class for expanded clones.

v_gene: TRBV19
j_gene: TRBJ1-2
d_gene: TRBD1
abundance: -
CDR3aa: ASSNYGQGAVSGYT

v_gene: TRBV6-5
j_gene: TRBJ1-4
d_gene: -
abundance: few
CDR3aa: ASSSSEEGNEKLF

v_gene: TRBV19
j_gene: TRBJ2-3
d_gene: -
abundance: -
CDR3aa: ASSTGRGDTQY

v_gene: TRBV5-6
j_gene: TRBJ1-2
d_gene: -
abundance: -
CDR3aa: ASSLQVIGYT

v_gene: TRBV3-1/TRBV3-2
j_gene: TRBJ1-6
d_gene: TRBD1
abundance: few
CDR3aa: ASSKDRDSPLH

v_gene: TRBV14
j_gene: TRBJ2-2
d_gene: -
abundance: -
CDR3aa: ASSQELVTGELF

v_gene: TRBV7-8
j_gene: TRBJ2-1
d_gene: TRBD2
abundance: -
CDR3aa: ASSLNRERGGAWNEQF

v_gene: TRBV27
j_gene: TRBJ2-3
d_gene: -
abundance: -
CDR3aa: ASGGSSHTDTQY

v_gene: TRBV6-5
j_gene: TRBJ1-2
d_gene: -
abundance: -
CDR3aa: ASSYSRQPLWGYT

v_gene: TRBV23-1
j_gene: TRBJ1-5
d_gene: TRBD1
abundance: -
CDR3aa: ARTGGNSNQPQH

v_gene: TRBV6-1
j_gene: TRBJ1-6
d_gene: -
abundance: -
CDR3aa: ATSQQSSYNSPLH

v_gene: TRBV6-5
j_gene: TRBJ2-4
d_gene: TRBD1
abundance: -
CDR3aa: ASSRQGANIQY

v_gene: TRBV25-1
j_gene: TRBJ1-2
d_gene: -
abundance: -
CDR3aa: ASSDRASGYT

v_gene: TRBV6-5
j_gene: TRBJ1-2
d_gene: TRBD1
abundance: -
CDR3aa: ASSYSPGTGYYGYT

v_gene: TRBV9
j_gene: TRBJ2-1
d_gene: TRBD2
abundance: -
CDR3aa: ASSTSGGYNEQF

v_gene: TRBV29-1
j_gene: TRBJ1-1
d_gene: -
abundance: -
CDR3aa: SVGGPRTEAF